Presented here are 8 T cell receptor beta chains from one specimen sequenced in a study of ipilimumab plus nivolumab after autologous stem cell transplantation. Repertoires were generated with immunoSEQ multiplex PCR, while TCRdb's copy carries only in-frame clones and drops some. The sample records 8,000 to 11,000 clones, about 78% being singletons. This specimen consisted of PBMCs, obtained in a trial of ipilimumab plus nivolumab as post-transplant consolidation. These TCRs come from a male donor with diffuse large B-cell lymphoma.

The chain employs TRBV5-1 and TRBJ2-2; TRBD1 is a possible D gene (5 bases). Germline V gene sequence: CDR1 SGHRS, CDR2 YFSETQ. V lost 1 base and J 0 bases, leaving 7 bases between the germline ends. The CDR3 contains 15 residues. As DNA, the CDR3 is TGCGCCAGCAGCTTGCAGGGCTCGAACACCGGGGAGCTGTTTTTT. As protein: CASSLQGSNTGELFF.

The sample holds one count of this clone. The chain recombines TRBV7-3 with TRBJ2-3, with TRBD2 matching over 7 bases. V was clipped by 5 bases and J by 3 bases; unmatched bases: 14. The V gene's germline CDR1 is SGHTA and CDR2 FQGTGA. The CDR3 is made up of 17 amino acids. Here the CDR3 reads CASSPPAGKYWTDTQYF. CDR3 in DNA: TGTGCCAGCAGCCCCCCAGCGGGGAAATATTGGACAGATACGCAGTATTTT.

In nucleotides, the CDR3 is TGTGCCAGCAGTGGGGCGGGGGGTATCTCCTACGAGCAGTACTTC. Protein: CASSGAGGISYEQYF. The chain employs TRBV25-1 and TRBJ2-7; 8 bases align to TRBD2. This CDR3 comprises 15 residues. Germline CDR1 and CDR2: MGHDK and SYGVNS. After removal of 4 bases from V and 0 bases from J, the junction contained 5 bases not matched to a gene.

The CDR3 sequence: CASSRPGTHRTDTQYF. CDR3 bases: TGTGCCAGCAGCAGACCCGGGACCCATCGCACAGATACGCAGTATTTT. The V gene is TRBV7-9, the J gene TRBJ2-3, with D perhaps matching TRBD1 or TRBD2 (5 bases each). CDR1 and CDR2 from the germline V gene are SEHNR and FQNEAQ (reference sequence). Trimming removed 5 bases from V and 1 base from J, with 16 bases in between. The CDR3 runs 16 residues. The variable domain in full, completed from reference TRBV7-9 and TRBJ2-3, reads DTGVSQNPRHKITKRGQNVTFRCDPISEHNRLYWYRQTLGQGPEFLTYFQNEAQLEKSRLLSDRFSAERPKGSFSTLEIQRTEQGDSAMYLCASSRPGTHRTDTQYFGPGTRLTVL.

The V and J genes are TRBV9 and TRBJ2-7; D could derive from TRBD1 or TRBD2 (5 bases each). Deletions cut 4 bases from V and 2 bases from J, with 13 bases between. The CDR3 is made up of 14 amino acids. The germline V gene has CDR1 SGDLS and CDR2 YYNGEE. The CDR3 loop is CASSLRAGTYEQYF. CDR3 nucleotide sequence: TGTGCCAGCAGCCTCAGGGCGGGCACCTACGAGCAGTACTTC.

The chain combines TRBV5-8 with TRBJ1-5; D is uncertain. V gave up 4 bases and J gave up 3 bases, with 11 bases separating them. Per germline, CDR1 SGHTS and CDR2 YDEGEE. This CDR3 is 14 amino acids long. This chain's CDR3 is CASSPRAPNQPQHF. The CDR3 coding sequence is TGTGCCAGCAGCCCCCGGGCCCCCAATCAGCCCCAGCATTTT.

The V gene is TRBV18, the J gene TRBJ1-3, with D unclear. Trimming removed 1 base from V and 4 bases from J, with 11 bases in between. This CDR3 contains 15 residues. The germline gives CDR1 KGHSH, CDR2 LQKENI. The CDR3 bases are TGTGCCAGCTCACCACTTGAGGGTACGGGAAACACCATATATTTT. Its protein is CASSPLEGTGNTIYF. Filled out from reference TRBV18 and TRBJ1-3, the complete variable domain reads NAGVMQNPRHLVRRRGQEARLRCSPMKGHSHVYWYRQLPEEGLKFMVYLQKENIIDESGMPKERFSAEFPKEGPSILRIQQVVRGDSAAYFCASSPLEGTGNTIYFGEGSWLTVV.

The CDR3 loop reads CASGIGTYNYGYTF. The CDR3 DNA reads TGTGCCAGCGGGATCGGGACGTATAACTATGGCTACACCTTC. The genes are TRBV27 and TRBJ1-2; the D gene is possibly TRBD1 (5 bases). The ends were cut back, 8 bases at V and 1 base at J, with 14 bases in the middle. Per the germline V gene, CDR1 is MNHEY and CDR2 is SMNVEV (reference sequence). This CDR3 spans 14 amino acids.